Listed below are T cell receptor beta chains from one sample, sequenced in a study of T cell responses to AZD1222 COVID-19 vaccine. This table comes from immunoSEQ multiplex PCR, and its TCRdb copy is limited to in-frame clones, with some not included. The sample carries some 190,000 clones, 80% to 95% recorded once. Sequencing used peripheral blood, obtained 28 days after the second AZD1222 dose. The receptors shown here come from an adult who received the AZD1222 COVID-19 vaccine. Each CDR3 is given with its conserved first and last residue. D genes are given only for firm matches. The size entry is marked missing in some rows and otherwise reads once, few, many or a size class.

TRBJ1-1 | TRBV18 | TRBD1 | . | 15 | CASSPRKGGETEAFF | TGTGCCAGCTCACCCCGAAAAGGGGGCGAGACTGAAGCTTTCTTT
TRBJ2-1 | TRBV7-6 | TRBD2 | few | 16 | CASSLSTSGGYNEQFF | TGTGCCAGCAGCTTATCGACTAGCGGGGGCTACAATGAGCAGTTCTTC
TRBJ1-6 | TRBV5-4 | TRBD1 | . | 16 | CASSLASGQNNSPLHF | TGTGCCAGCAGCTTGGCATCGGGACAGAATAATTCACCCCTCCACTTT
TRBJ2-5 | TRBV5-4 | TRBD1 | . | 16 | CASSLADSGTEETQYF | TGTGCCAGCAGCTTGGCGGATTCTGGGACAGAAGAGACCCAGTACTTC
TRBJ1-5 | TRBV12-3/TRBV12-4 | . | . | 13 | CASSRGWNQPQHF | TGTGCCAGCAGCCGAGGCTGGAATCAGCCCCAGCATTTT
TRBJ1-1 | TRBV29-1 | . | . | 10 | CSVGDAEAFF | TGCAGCGTTGGGGACGCTGAAGCTTTCTTT
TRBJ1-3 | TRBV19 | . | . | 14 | CASTRGGSGNTIYF | TGTGCCAGTACCCGGGGTGGCTCTGGAAACACCATATATTTT
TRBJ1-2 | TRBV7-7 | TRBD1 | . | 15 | CASTPLTTGTYGYTF | TGTGCCAGCACCCCCTTGACGACAGGGACCTATGGCTACACCTTC
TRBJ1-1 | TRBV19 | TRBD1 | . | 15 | CASSIWETGTAEAFF | TGTGCCAGTAGTATATGGGAGACAGGGACGGCTGAAGCTTTCTTT
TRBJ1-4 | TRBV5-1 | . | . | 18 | CASSLFGGRFRTNEKLFF | TGCGCCAGCAGCTTGTTCGGCGGGCGCTTTCGTACTAATGAAAAACTGTTTTTT
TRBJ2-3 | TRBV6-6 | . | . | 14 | CASSYRAGPDTQYF | TGTGCCAGCAGTTACAGAGCCGGTCCAGATACGCAGTATTTT
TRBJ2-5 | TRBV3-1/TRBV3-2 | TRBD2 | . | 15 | CASSQDPGGGETQYF | TGTGCCAGCAGCCAAGACCCGGGGGGGGGAGAGACCCAGTACTTC
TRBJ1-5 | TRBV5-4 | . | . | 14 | CASSSGPGKQPQHF | TGTGCCAGCAGCTCGGGGCCCGGGAAACAGCCCCAGCATTTT
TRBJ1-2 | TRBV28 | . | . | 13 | CASSLLSDYGYTF | TGTGCCAGCAGTTTATTGTCCGATTATGGCTACACCTTC
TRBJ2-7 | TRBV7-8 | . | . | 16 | CASSLRRPSGAEEQYF | TGTGCCAGCAGCTTAAGACGGCCCTCGGGGGCGGAAGAGCAGTACTTC
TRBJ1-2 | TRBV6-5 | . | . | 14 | CASSYDRTNYGYTF | TGTGCCAGCAGTTACGACAGAACTAACTATGGCTACACCTTC
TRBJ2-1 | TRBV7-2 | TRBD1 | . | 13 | CASSRDRDNEQFF | TGTGCCAGCAGCCGGGACAGAGACAATGAGCAGTTCTTC
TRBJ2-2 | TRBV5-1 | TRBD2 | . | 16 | CASSFGLAGGPEELFF | TGCGCCAGCAGCTTCGGACTAGCGGGGGGGCCGGAGGAGCTGTTTTTT
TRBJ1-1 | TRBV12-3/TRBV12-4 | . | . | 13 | CASSFSLATEAFF | TGTGCCAGCAGTTTTTCGTTGGCTACTGAAGCTTTCTTT
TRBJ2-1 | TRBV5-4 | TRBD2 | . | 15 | CASSLPGLAGVEQFF | TGTGCCAGCAGCTTACCGGGACTAGCGGGAGTTGAGCAGTTCTTC
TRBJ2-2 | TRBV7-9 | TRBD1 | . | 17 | CASSSLGDRGKAGELFF | TGTGCCAGCAGCTCCCTGGGGGACAGGGGGAAAGCCGGGGAGCTGTTTTTT
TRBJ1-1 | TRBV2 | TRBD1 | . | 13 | CASSTGVGTEAFF | TGTGCCAGCAGTACAGGGGTGGGCACTGAAGCTTTCTTT
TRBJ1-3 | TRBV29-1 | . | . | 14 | CSVNGQQSGNTIYF | TGCAGCGTTAATGGACAGCAGTCTGGAAACACCATATATTTT
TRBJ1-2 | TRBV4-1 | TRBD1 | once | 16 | CASSQARRGQSYGYTF | TGCGCCAGCAGCCAAGCACGTAGGGGGCAAAGCTATGGCTACACCTTC
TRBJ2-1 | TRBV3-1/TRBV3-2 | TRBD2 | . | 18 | CASSQDYRLAGGYNEQFF | TGTGCCAGCAGCCAAGATTATCGGCTAGCGGGGGGGTACAATGAGCAGTTCTTC
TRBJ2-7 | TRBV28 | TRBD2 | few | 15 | CASSGDGGNSYEQYF | TGTGCCAGCAGTGGGGACGGGGGGAACTCCTACGAGCAGTACTTC